The 30 T cell receptor beta chains below all came from one sample that was sequenced in a study of blood T cell repertoires in COVID-19. Profiling relied on immunoSEQ multiplex PCR, and the TCRdb table lists in-frame clones only, not all of them. Of almost 400,000 clones in the sample, around 87% were seen once. The sample was peripheral blood. Source of these receptors: a woman aged 60-75 years with COVID-19, enrolled during active disease.

V and J are TRBV7-2 and TRBJ2-5, with 11 bases that match TRBD2. The CDR3 totals 17 residues. V shed 0 bases, J shed 1 base, and the junction held 4 bases outside the gene matches. The germline gives CDR1 SGHTA, CDR2 FQGNSA. The CDR3 loop reads CASSLASTSGGQETQYF. CDR3 nucleotides: TGTGCCAGCAGCTTAGCTAGTACTAGCGGGGGCCAAGAGACCCAGTACTTC.

The rearrangement links TRBV6-5 to TRBJ2-3; 10 bases align to TRBD1. The CDR3 loop spans 15 amino acids. Trimming took 6 bases from V and 5 from J; bases not matched to a gene: 8. The germline V gene has CDR1 MNHEY and CDR2 SVGAGI. The CDR3 nucleotides read TGTGCCAGCAGGGGTCGACAGGGGGCTGGAGATACGCAGTATTTT. It is translated as CASRGRQGAGDTQYF.

The sample holds a few counts of this clone. The rearrangement joins TRBV19 to TRBJ1-5, with 8 positions matching TRBD1. The CDR3 covers 16 residues. V lost 3 bases, J lost 4 bases, and 8 bases stayed unmatched. Per the germline V gene, CDR1 is LNHDA and CDR2 is SQIVND (reference sequence). Here the CDR3 DNA reads TGTGCCAGTAGTATGCTTACAGGGGGTAGGAATCAGCCCCAGCATTTT. It specifies CASSMLTGGRNQPQHF.

This chain joins TRBV2 and TRBJ2-3; 11 bases align to TRBD2. Germline CDR1 is SNHLY and CDR2 is FYNNEI. The CDR3 spans 16 residues. V dropped 6 bases and J dropped 0; count of bases not matched to a gene: 5. The DNA of the CDR3 is TGTGCCAGCAGACGTTTAGCGGGGGGGAGCACAGATACGCAGTATTTT. Its protein product is CASRRLAGGSTDTQYF.

The V gene is TRBV5-6, the J gene TRBJ2-7; 9 bases fit TRBD1. With 4 bases clipped from V and 8 bases from J, the junction kept 13 bases outside the gene matches. The CDR3 totals 15 residues. Germline assignment: CDR1 SGHDT and CDR2 YYEEEE. As DNA, the CDR3 is TGTGCCAGCAGCCCGCCCGGGACAGGGCGTTTCAAGCAGTACTTC. It is translated as CASSPPGTGRFKQYF. Based on the CDR3 plus reference TRBV5-6 and TRBJ2-7, the full variable domain is DAGVTQSPTHLIKTRGQQVTLRCSPKSGHDTVSWYQQALGQGPQFIFQYYEEEERQRGNFPDRFSGHQFPNYSSELNVNALLLGDSALYLCASSPPGTGRFKQYFGPGTRLTVT.

This clone was seen a handful of times. This chain connects TRBV19 to TRBJ1-2; the match to TRBD1 covers 8 bases. V trimming: 7 bases; J trimming: 7 bases; junction bases outside the gene matches: 11. This CDR3 has 14 residues. Germline V gene sequence: CDR1 LNHDA, CDR2 SQIVND (reference sequence). CDR3 sequence reads: CASKGETGVAGYTF. CDR3 nucleotides: TGTGCCAGTAAAGGGGAGACAGGGGTGGCTGGCTACACCTTC.

This clone has a handful of counts. The rearrangement joins TRBV2 to TRBJ1-3; D may be TRBD1 (6 bases). CDR3 length: 13 amino acids. Germline assignment: CDR1 SNHLY and CDR2 FYNNEI. The germline V and J ends were trimmed by 9 bases and 2 bases, with 11 bases remaining between them. CDR3 bases: TGTGCCAGTATTAAGGGGGCTGGAAACACCATATATTTT. It translates to CASIKGAGNTIYF.

The count of this clone is one. The chain joins TRBV24-1 to TRBJ1-2; maybe TRBD1 (5 bases). The CDR3 has 13 residues. CDR1 and CDR2 (germline): KGHDR, SFDVKD. V was clipped by 5 bases and J by 8 bases, with 14 bases between them. The CDR3 loop reads CATSVSGFGGYTF. The CDR3, as DNA: TGTGCCACCAGTGTTTCAGGGTTCGGCGGCTACACCTTC.

The chain uses TRBV2 and TRBJ2-1; 14 nucleotides agree with TRBD2. CDR1 is SNHLY and CDR2 is FYNNEI in the germline V gene. The CDR3 totals 15 residues. V gave up 5 bases and J gave up 8 bases; unmatched junction bases: 5. CDR3: CASSSTSGGADEQFF. The CDR3 bases are TGTGCCAGCAGTTCGACTAGCGGGGGGGCGGATGAGCAGTTCTTC.

This chain connects TRBV6-6 to TRBJ1-5; no definite D call. Per the germline V gene, CDR1 is MNHNY and CDR2 is SVGAGI (reference sequence). There are 14 residues in the CDR3. Deletions cut 0 bases from V and 1 base from J, with 4 bases between. The CDR3 region is CASSYSGSNQPQHF. The CDR3, as DNA: TGTGCCAGCAGTTACTCGGGCAGCAATCAGCCCCAGCATTTT.

This chain joins TRBV19 and TRBJ1-3; 7 bases agree with TRBD1. After removal of 6 bases from V and 0 bases from J, the junction contained 8 bases not matched to a gene. Germline V CDR1 and CDR2: LNHDA, SQIVND (reference sequence). The CDR3 contains 16 residues. As DNA, the CDR3 is TGTGCCAGTAGAGGCCGGACAGGCAACTCTGGAAACACCATATATTTT. This codes for CASRGRTGNSGNTIYF.

A remark on this clone: Since the CDR3 does not end with the conserved phenylalanine or tryptophan, this likely comes from a read error. It is unclear where the CDR3 begins or ends on the DNA, so no DNA is shown, and the CDR3 is as TCRdb lists it. This chain connects TRBV25-1 to TRBJ2-3; TRBD2, the table's D call, lacks a check against the DNA. Ends included, the CDR3 has 11 residues. The V gene's germline CDR1 is MGHDK and CDR2 SYGVNS. This chain's CDR3 is CASRALGGGRL.

The V call is TRBV12-3 or TRBV12-4, the J call TRBJ2-1, with D unresolved. V was cut by 1 base and J by 10 bases, with 5 bases left in between. The CDR3 runs 11 residues. The CDR3 DNA reads TGTGCCAGCAGTTTAGACAGAGAGCAGTTCTTC. This gives the protein CASSLDREQFF.

V is TRBV5-5 and J is TRBJ1-2; 11 bases agree with TRBD1. This CDR3 contains 15 residues. Looked up from germline, CDR1 is SGHKS and CDR2 is YYEKEE (reference sequence). Trimming took 4 bases from V and 3 from J; bases not matched to a gene: 5. DNA for the CDR3: TGTGCCAGCAGCCGGACAGGGGGCGCTGACTATGGCTACACCTTC. Amino acid sequence: CASSRTGGADYGYTF.

The rearrangement links TRBV6-2 or TRBV6-3 to TRBJ2-3; 8 bases fit TRBD1. Trimming at V came to 6 bases and at J to 2 bases, leaving 7 bases not matched to a gene. The length of the CDR3 is 15 residues. Per the germline V gene, CDR1 is MNHEY and CDR2 is SVGEGT. The CDR3 DNA is TGTGCCAGCAGCAACGGACAGGGACCCACAGATACGCAGTATTTT. This translates into CASSNGQGPTDTQYF.

This chain joins TRBV9 and TRBJ1-1, with 7 bases aligning to TRBD1. This CDR3 is built from 15 residues. Losses at the gene ends were 8 bases for V and 1 base for J; bases not matched to a gene: 11. Germline V gene data show CDR1 as SGDLS and CDR2 as YYNGEE. As DNA, the CDR3 is TGTGCCAGTAGCACAGGGGCCGGGGGGAACACTGAAGCTTTCTTT. This sequence encodes CASSTGAGGNTEAFF.

The chain is built from TRBV28 and TRBJ1-6; 7 nucleotides line up with TRBD1. V dropped 7 bases and J dropped 10; count of bases not matched to a gene: 13. The CDR3 totals 15 residues. In germline, CDR1 is MDHEN, CDR2 SYDVKM. The DNA for the CDR3 is TGTGCCAGCACCGGAGGCGGTCAGGGGGGCTCACCCCTCCACTTT. Its translation is CASTGGGQGGSPLHF.

This clone was seen once. V and J are TRBV7-8 and TRBJ1-4; no firm D call. This CDR3 spans 16 amino acids. CDR1 is SGHVS and CDR2 is FQNEAQ in the germline V gene. V lost 1 base to trimming and J lost 7 bases, with 16 bases between them. The CDR3 coding sequence is TGTGCCAGCAGCTTAGGTGGAGGGCCCTCGGGTGAAAAACTGTTTTTT. This translates into CASSLGGGPSGEKLFF.

The chain recombines TRBV19 with TRBJ2-1, with D hard to call. Looked up from germline, CDR1 is LNHDA and CDR2 is SQIVND (reference sequence). With 5 bases removed from V and 8 bases from J, the gap between germline ends came to 10 bases. This CDR3 is 12 amino acids long. CDR3 amino acids: CASSSFEDEQFF. Written as DNA, the CDR3 is TGTGCCAGTAGTTCTTTTGAGGATGAGCAGTTCTTC.

The CDR3, as DNA: TGTGCCAGCAGTTACCCGGGTTGGCAGGGGGTAGGCCAAGAGACCCAGTACTTC. Encoded protein: CASSYPGWQGVGQETQYF. The V gene is TRBV6-2 or TRBV6-3, the J gene TRBJ2-5; the match to TRBD1 covers 7 bases. V shed 2 bases and J 1 base; nucleotides not matched to a gene: 13. This CDR3 is 18 amino acids long. CDR1 is MNHEY, CDR2 SVGEGT, per germline.

CDR3 sequence (DNA): TGCAGCGGGGGACAGGGGATTAATCAGCCCCAGCATTTT. Its translation: CSGGQGINQPQHF. The chain employs TRBV29-1 and TRBJ1-5, with 10 positions matching TRBD1. CDR1 and CDR2 (germline): SQVTM, ANQGSEA. The V segment lost 7 bases and the J segment 4 bases; nucleotides outside the gene matches: 4. The CDR3 is 13 amino acids.

The rearrangement links TRBV7-3 to TRBJ2-5; 7 bases match TRBD2. The germline V gene encodes CDR1 SGHTA and CDR2 FQGTGA. The CDR3 has 12 amino acids. V was pared by 5 bases and J by 7 bases, with 4 bases of the junction left unmatched. The CDR3 protein is CASSPTGGTQYF. CDR3 nucleotides: TGTGCCAGCAGCCCCACGGGGGGGACCCAGTACTTC.

Concerning this clone itself: Mismatch with germline at one junction end may stem from a read error. The V gene is TRBV6-5, the J gene TRBJ2-7, with a possible D match to TRBD1 (6 bases). Germline V lookup: CDR1 MNHEY, CDR2 SVGAGI. The CDR3 consists of 14 residues. CDR3 DNA sequence: TGTGCCAGCAGTTTCACAGGGTCCGGGGACCCCCAGTCCTTC. Translating gives CASSFTGSGDPQSF.

The rearrangement links TRBV28 to TRBJ1-1; 7 positions agree with TRBD1. The CDR3 is 18 residues long. Germline V gene data show CDR1 as MDHEN and CDR2 as SYDVKM. V was clipped by 4 bases and J by 0 bases; unmatched bases: 14. The CDR3 bases are TGTGCCAGCAGTTCGACGACAGGGATCCTTGAACTGAACACTGAAGCTTTCTTT. Translating it yields CASSSTTGILELNTEAFF.

The CDR3 DNA is TGTGCCAGCAGTTACGATGGGACTATCAATGAGCAGTTCTTC. It encodes CASSYDGTINEQFF. J is TRBJ2-1 and V is TRBV6-5; 7 nucleotides agree with TRBD2. The CDR3 spans 14 residues. V was pared by 2 bases and J by 6 bases, with 4 bases of the junction left unmatched. CDR1 and CDR2 from the germline V gene are MNHEY and SVGAGI.

The chain links TRBV14 to TRBJ2-7, with D maybe TRBD1 (5 bases). The CDR3 runs to 16 residues. Germline CDR1 is SGHDN and CDR2 is FVKESK. Between the trimmed V and J ends, which lost 1 base and 4 bases, there was a span of 17 bases. DNA of the CDR3: TGTGCCAGCAGCCAAGCTAGAAGGGGCCTCCATTACGAGCAGTACTTC. Amino acid sequence: CASSQARRGLHYEQYF.

The gene calls are TRBV10-3 and TRBJ1-3; the D is unclear. The CDR3 sequence is 13 residues long. V lost 6 bases to trimming and J lost 4 bases, with 10 bases between them. CDR1 ENHRY and CDR2 SYGVKD come from the germline V gene. The CDR3 reads CAISTGGGNTIYF. The CDR3 DNA reads TGTGCCATCAGCACGGGAGGAGGAAACACCATATATTTT.

This clone has just a few counts. This chain uses TRBV19 with TRBJ1-5, with a weak D call TRBD1 (6 bases). CDR3 length: 14 residues. Germline-derived CDR1 and CDR2 are LNHDA and SQIVND (reference sequence). Trimming shortened V by 5 bases and J by 2 bases, and 10 bases separated the two germline ends. The CDR3 DNA reads TGTGCCAGTAGTTCCTGGACAGGCAATCAGCCCCAGCATTTT. This translates into CASSSWTGNQPQHF.

In this sample, this clone turned up once. The CDR3 region has the DNA TGTGCCAGCAGCCCCTCCGGGTACCCGCAGTATTTT. Its protein product is CASSPSGYPQYF. The chain joins TRBV13 to TRBJ2-3; D unresolved. The CDR3 is made up of 12 amino acids. V gave up 5 bases and J gave up 10 bases, with 13 bases separating them. The germline gives CDR1 PRHDT, CDR2 FYEKMQ (reference sequence).

This chain uses TRBV27 with TRBJ1-1, with 7 bases that match TRBD1. The CDR3 totals 12 residues. J lost 6 bases, V lost 6 bases, and 4 bases had no gene match. Germline V gene sequence: CDR1 MNHEY, CDR2 SMNVEV (reference sequence). CDR3 protein: CASRPGTAEAFF. In DNA, the CDR3 is TGTGCCAGCAGACCCGGGACAGCTGAAGCTTTCTTT.